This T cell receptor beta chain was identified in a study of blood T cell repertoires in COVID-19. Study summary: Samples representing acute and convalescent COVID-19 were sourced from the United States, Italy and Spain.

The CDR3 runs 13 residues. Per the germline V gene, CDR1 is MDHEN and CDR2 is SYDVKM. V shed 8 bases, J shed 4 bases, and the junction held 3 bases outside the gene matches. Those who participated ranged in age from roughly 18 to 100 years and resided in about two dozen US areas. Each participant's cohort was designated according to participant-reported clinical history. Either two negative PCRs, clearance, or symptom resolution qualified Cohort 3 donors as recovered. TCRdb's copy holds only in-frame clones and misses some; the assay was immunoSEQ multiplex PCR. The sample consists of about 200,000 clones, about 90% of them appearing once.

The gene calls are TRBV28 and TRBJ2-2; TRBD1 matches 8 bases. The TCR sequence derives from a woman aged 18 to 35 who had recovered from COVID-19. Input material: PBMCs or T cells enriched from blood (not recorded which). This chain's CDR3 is CASLDRVTGELFF. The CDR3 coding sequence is TGTGCCAGCTTGGACAGGGTCACCGGGGAGCTGTTTTTT. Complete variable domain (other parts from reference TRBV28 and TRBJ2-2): DVKVTQSSRYLVKRTGEKVFLECVQDMDHENMFWYRQDPGLGLRLIYFSYDVKMKEKGDIPEGYSVSREKKERFSLILESASTNQTSMYLCASLDRVTGELFFGEGSRLTVL.